These T cell receptor beta chains were read from a single sample in a study of CD8 T cells in Susac syndrome. Using its own MiXCR run on the immunoSEQ multiplex PCR reads, TCRdb lists one record per CDR3 protein. The sample includes hundreds of thousands of distinct CDR3 sequences, 90% to 96% seen only once; the top ten take about 0.095%. Material for sequencing was CD4+ T cells from PBMCs. All receptors come from a human donor with Susac syndrome. CDR3s include the opening cysteine and the closing phenylalanine or tryptophan. A D gene is named only where the DNA matches it firmly. Expanded clones are given a class, and other clones once, few, many or no size at all.

v_call	j_call	clone_size	d_call	cdr3_nt	cdr3_aa
TRBV3-1	TRBJ2-1	.	.	TGTGCCAGCAGCCAACGTCTGGGAGGATACAATGAGCAGTTCTTC	CASSQRLGGYNEQFF
TRBV20-1	TRBJ2-4	.	TRBD1	TGCAGTGGGGACGCGGGACAGGGGAACATTCAGTACTTC	CSGDAGQGNIQYF
TRBV5-1	TRBJ2-7	.	.	TGCGCCAGCAGCTTCAAAGGGACTCAAGCCCGCTACGAGCAGTACTTC	CASSFKGTQARYEQYF
TRBV28	TRBJ1-1	.	.	TGTGCCAGCAGTTGGGTGGACAGAAACACTGAAGCTTTCTTT	CASSWVDRNTEAFF
TRBV3-1	TRBJ1-1	.	.	TGTGCCAGCAGCCCCACAGGGTCTGAAGCTTTCTTT	CASSPTGSEAFF
TRBV16	TRBJ2-1	.	TRBD2	TGTGCCAGCAGCCGCTTCCTAGCGGGAGAGCAGTTCTTC	CASSRFLAGEQFF
TRBV7-7	TRBJ2-6	.	.	TGTGCTAGCAGCTCCGAGGACGGGTACTCTGGGGCCAACGTCCTGACTTTC	CASSSEDGYSGANVLTF
TRBV20-1	TRBJ2-7	.	.	TGCAGTGCTAGAGCACTGCCGGCCTACGAGCAGTACTTC	CSARALPAYEQYF
TRBV10-3	TRBJ2-5	once	.	TGTGCCATCAGTGAGTCGCCAGAGACCCAGTACTTC	CAISESPETQYF
TRBV28	TRBJ2-4	.	TRBD2	TGTGCCAGCAGGCGGGGGGACGTCAAAAACATTCAGTACTTC	CASRRGDVKNIQYF
TRBV18	TRBJ2-7	.	TRBD1	TGTGCCAGCTCACGTGACAGGGGTGAAGAGCAGTACTTC	CASSRDRGEEQYF
TRBV12-3/TRBV12-4	TRBJ2-7	.	.	TGTGCCAGCAGTTTACTCGCCGGGCCGTACGAGCAGTACTTC	CASSLLAGPYEQYF
TRBV30	TRBJ1-5	.	.	TGTGCCTGGAGCGGAGTGGATAGCAATCAGCCCCAGCATTTT	CAWSGVDSNQPQHF
TRBV5-1	TRBJ1-4	.	TRBD1	TGCGCCAGCAGCGTCGGGACAGGGGCCCGGGGGGAAAAACTGTTTTTT	CASSVGTGARGEKLFF
TRBV29-1	TRBJ2-1	.	.	TGCAGCGTTGAAGAACGGGCCGGGTTTGGACACAATGAGCAGTTCTTC	CSVEERAGFGHNEQFF
TRBV28	TRBJ2-3	.	.	TGTGCCAGCAGCGCCCCTGGAGGACTAGATACGCAGTATTTT	CASSAPGGLDTQYF
TRBV14	TRBJ1-2	.	.	TGTGCCAGCAGCCTACGGATTAACTATGGCTACACCTTC	CASSLRINYGYTF
TRBV9	TRBJ2-7	.	.	TGTGCCAGCAGCGTTGAAGGAAGTCCGTCCGCCGAGCAGTACTTC	CASSVEGSPSAEQYF
TRBV4-2	TRBJ2-7	.	TRBD2	TGTGCCAGCAGCCAAGCCCACGGTAGCGGGAGAGTCTACGAGCAGTACTTC	CASSQAHGSGRVYEQYF
TRBV20-1	TRBJ2-1	.	TRBD2	TGCAGTGCTAGCAGTGGACTAGCGGGGGGCTCCTACAATGAGCAGTTCTTC	CSASSGLAGGSYNEQFF
TRBV7-9	TRBJ2-5	.	TRBD2	TGTGCCAGCAGCGCCGGACTAGCGGGGAAGTACTTC	CASSAGLAGKYF
TRBV12-3/TRBV12-4	TRBJ1-2	.	TRBD1	TGTGCCAGCAGTCCCAGTCCGACAGGGAACTATGGCTACACCTTC	CASSPSPTGNYGYTF
TRBV28	TRBJ1-1	.	.	TGTGCCAGCAGTTTTTACGGCAGGGGAGCTTTCTTT	CASSFYGRGAFF
TRBV2	TRBJ1-5	.	TRBD1	TGTGCCAGCAAATCCCCGGACCGGGACAGGGATCCCTCCAATCAGCCCCAGCATTTT	CASKSPDRDRDPSNQPQHF
TRBV29-1	TRBJ2-7	.	TRBD1	TGCAGCGTTCAGGTAGCAGGGGGTGCCTACGAGCAGTACTTC	CSVQVAGGAYEQYF
TRBV2	TRBJ2-5	.	TRBD1	TGTGCCAGCACCCTAGAACAGGGGAGTATTGAGACCCAGTACTTC	CASTLEQGSIETQYF
TRBV5-1	TRBJ2-7	.	.	TGCGCCAGCAGCTTGGGGCCTTCCAGTTCGGTTGCCTACGAGCAGTACTTC	CASSLGPSSSVAYEQYF
TRBV27	TRBJ2-7	.	TRBD1	TGTGCCAGCATCCCTACTGGGAAGGGGGCGAACGAGCAGTACTTC	CASIPTGKGANEQYF
TRBV15	TRBJ1-2	.	.	TGTGCCACCAGCACAGTACGTGGTGGCTACACCTTC	CATSTVRGGYTF
TRBV29-1	TRBJ2-3	.	.	TGCAGCGTTGAAAAGGGAAGAAGCACAGATACGCAGTATTTT	CSVEKGRSTDTQYF
TRBV3-1	TRBJ2-7	.	.	TGTGCCAGCAGCCAAGCGCCGACACCAACCTACGAGCAGTACTTC	CASSQAPTPTYEQYF
TRBV7-3	TRBJ2-5	.	.	TGTGCCAGCAGCTTAGGGAGGAACTCGGAGACCCAGTACTTC	CASSLGRNSETQYF
TRBV9	TRBJ2-5	.	TRBD2	TGTGCCAGCAGCGTACGCGGGGGGTCCCAAGAGACCCAGTACTTC	CASSVRGGSQETQYF
TRBV5-6	TRBJ1-1	.	.	TGTGCCAGCAGCTTGATTCTAGGGAGTGCTGAAGCTTTCTTT	CASSLILGSAEAFF
TRBV20-1	TRBJ2-7	.	.	TGCAGTGCCCACAGAGGGGATGGGGAGCAGTACTTC	CSAHRGDGEQYF
TRBV29-1	TRBJ2-7	.	TRBD2	TGCAGCGTCGGGGGGAAAGAGCAGTACTTC	CSVGGKEQYF
TRBV30	TRBJ1-2	.	.	TGTGCCTGGAGTGTAAGCGCAGGGGAGGGCTACACCTTC	CAWSVSAGEGYTF
TRBV12-3/TRBV12-4	TRBJ2-5	.	TRBD2	TGTGCCACCAAAAACGTTGCGGGAGCCGGGGAGACCCAGTACTTC	CATKNVAGAGETQYF
TRBV6-1	TRBJ2-7	.	TRBD1	TGTGCCAGCAGGATAGGGACAGGAGGATCGCCCGAGCAGTACTTC	CASRIGTGGSPEQYF
TRBV4-1	TRBJ1-3	.	.	TGCGCCAGCAGCCAAGATACGAGGACAGGAAACACCATATATTTT	CASSQDTRTGNTIYF
TRBV20-1	TRBJ2-5	.	TRBD2	TGCAGTGCTAGAGATTCGTTTAGCGGGAGGCAAGAGACCCAGTACTTC	CSARDSFSGRQETQYF
TRBV6-1	TRBJ2-7	.	TRBD1	TGTGCCAGCAGGGTCGGACAGGGTCAGGACGAGCAGTACTTC	CASRVGQGQDEQYF
TRBV24-1	TRBJ2-1	.	.	TGTGCCACCAGTGACACTTCCCTCTACAATGAGCAGTTCTTC	CATSDTSLYNEQFF
TRBV20-1	TRBJ1-5	.	.	TGCAGTGCTAAATCGTGGACAGCTTATAGCAATCAGCCCCAGCATTTT	CSAKSWTAYSNQPQHF
TRBV5-6	TRBJ2-3	.	TRBD2	TGTGCCAGCAGCTTTGGCGGGAGGGTAGGAGATACGCAGTATTTT	CASSFGGRVGDTQYF
TRBV6-6	TRBJ2-5	.	.	TGTGCCAGCAGTTACTCAGTAGGAGGCGGGGAGACCCAGTACTTC	CASSYSVGGGETQYF
TRBV5-1	TRBJ2-5	.	.	TGCGCCAGCAGCTTGGTACAGGCCGGGAGAGAGACCCAGTACTTC	CASSLVQAGRETQYF
TRBV7-2	TRBJ2-3	.	.	TGTGCCAGCAGCTTAGTCTGGGGCAGGACCCGCACAGATACGCAGTATTTT	CASSLVWGRTRTDTQYF
TRBV23-1	TRBJ1-4	.	TRBD1	TGCGCCAGCACCGTTTGGACAGGAGCAGCAACTAATGAAAAACTGTTTTTT	CASTVWTGAATNEKLFF
TRBV20-1	TRBJ2-1	.	.	TGCAGTGCTAAAGACAGGATTAAGCCCTACAATGAGCAGTTCTTC	CSAKDRIKPYNEQFF
TRBV5-1	TRBJ2-7	.	.	TGCGCCAGCAGCTCAGGGCCCCCTCGCGAGCAGTACTTC	CASSSGPPREQYF
TRBV29-1	TRBJ2-3	.	.	TGCAGCGTTGATCGGCAGGGAGGAGATACGCAGTATTTT	CSVDRQGGDTQYF
TRBV13	TRBJ1-2	once	TRBD1	TGTGCCAGCAGCACCCGGACAGGGGGCGATTATGGCTACACCTTC	CASSTRTGGDYGYTF
TRBV28	TRBJ1-2	.	TRBD1	TGTGCCAGCAGTCTAGGACCGGGGGGACAGTTCGGCGGCTACACCTTC	CASSLGPGGQFGGYTF
TRBV24-1	TRBJ2-1	.	.	TGTGCCACCAGTGATACCCTTGACAATGAGCAGTTCTTC	CATSDTLDNEQFF